This T cell receptor (beta chain) was obtained from a study of control samples from healthy donors and cancer patients. This table comes from immunoSEQ multiplex PCR, and its TCRdb copy is limited to in-frame clones, with some not included. The repertoire includes 100,000 to 150,000 clones, roughly 87% of them detected once, and around 1.8% sits in the top ten. The CDR3 runs to 15 residues. V dropped 1 base and J dropped 0 bases, with 8 bases sitting between them. CDR1 is SGDLS and CDR2 is YYNGEE in the germline V gene. The V call is TRBV9, the J call TRBJ1-3; D unresolved. The TCR comes from a man aged 18 to 35 in good health. The source material was blood. Written as DNA, the CDR3 is TGTGCCAGCAGCGTATTAGAGGGCTCTGGAAACACCATATATTTT. Translation: CASSVLEGSGNTIYF.